This TCR beta chain was recorded in a study of blood T cells in healthy people across ages. Study-wide context: About one barcoded beta molecule per two T cells came from capture by template switching.

This clonotype was detected only a few times. Trimming left V 3 bases short and J 0 bases short, with 11 bases between. The CDR3 consists of 15 residues. Germline values: CDR1 SGHDN, CDR2 FVKESK. A second PCR, run for about 7 to 11 cycles, used a sample-barcoded 5' primer plus a J-beta primer mix. Each CDR3 protein gets one entry after TCRdb re-called the 5' RACE reads with MiXCR. The table includes nearly 800,000 distinct CDR3 sequences, 20% to 30% detected once. These data were likewise used in another study, on T cells of mothers and their children. In that study: A few healthy Caucasian mothers and their six children donated.

Material: blood. The V and J genes are TRBV14 and TRBJ1-2; D not resolved. The clonotype comes from a boy under 18 in good health. The chain's CDR3 is CASSQMDGANYGYTF. CDR3 DNA: TGTGCCAGCAGCCAGATGGACGGAGCTAACTATGGCTACACCTTC.